A single TCR beta chain is shown here with its context. Losses at the gene ends were 2 bases for V and 5 bases for J; bases not matched to a gene: 18. This CDR3 is 19 amino acids long. Germline CDR1 is SEHNR and CDR2 is FQNEAQ (reference sequence). The data originate from a study of T cell responses to AZD1222 COVID-19 vaccine. Clones were sequenced by immunoSEQ multiplex PCR, and TCRdb holds only the in-frame ones, with some missing. Of under 95,000 clones listed, under 90% are singletons. V gene TRBV7-9 combines with J gene TRBJ2-7; 10 bases agree with TRBD2. This receptor was taken from an adult in good health. The source was peripheral blood, collected on day 0 of AZD1222 vaccination. The CDR3 DNA reads TGTGCCAGCAGCTTAATCCCACTAGCGGGATCCCGAAAGAGGAACGAGCAGTACTTC. Translating it yields CASSLIPLAGSRKRNEQYF.